A selection of T cell receptor beta chains follows, all from one sample in a study of blood T cell repertoires in COVID-19. TCRdb keeps only in-frame clones here, not all; method: immunoSEQ multiplex PCR. The table lists 300,000 to 350,000 clones, 80% to 90% of them singletons. Material: peripheral blood. The receptors here all came from a woman aged 50 to 60 with COVID-19, enrolled during active disease. CDR3s include the opening cysteine and the closing phenylalanine or tryptophan. D genes are given only for firm matches.

v_call,d_call,j_call,cdr3_nt,cdr3_aa
TRBV7-9,-,TRBJ1-1,TGTGCCAGCAGCTTCCAGCTACGGGGGAACACTGAAGCTTTCTTT,CASSFQLRGNTEAFF
TRBV6-1,-,TRBJ2-5,TGTGCCAGCAGTGAATTCGATGAGGGCAATCCGTTTCATGAGACCCAGTACTTC,CASSEFDEGNPFHETQYF
TRBV5-1,TRBD1,TRBJ1-2,TGCGCCAGCAGGCAGGAACCGGGACAGGGGGCTGATGGCTACACCTTC,CASRQEPGQGADGYTF
TRBV18,TRBD2,TRBJ2-3,TGTGCCAGCTCACCGTCTAGCGGGAGGGCCGCGACAGATACGCAGTATTTT,CASSPSSGRAATDTQYF
TRBV5-1,-,TRBJ1-6,TGCGCCAGCAGCCCGCAGAACAGGGAGTATTGGGATTCACCCCTCCACTTT,CASSPQNREYWDSPLHF
TRBV13,-,TRBJ2-3,TGTGCCAGCAGCTTTGAATCCGGGAGCACAGATACGCAGTATTTT,CASSFESGSTDTQYF
TRBV11-2,TRBD1,TRBJ2-1,TGTGCCAGCAGCTTACTGAGTGGACAGGATTGGTTCTTC,CASSLLSGQDWFF
TRBV25-1,TRBD2,TRBJ2-5,TGTGCCAGCAGTCCCGGGACTAGCGGTGAAGAGACCCAGTACTTC,CASSPGTSGEETQYF
TRBV2,TRBD1,TRBJ2-4,TGTGCCAGCAGTGAAGACAGGGGGCTAGCCAAAAACATTCAGTACTTC,CASSEDRGLAKNIQYF
TRBV5-1,TRBD1,TRBJ2-7,TGCGCCAGCAGCCCTCTGGGGACAGGGGGCTTCCACGAGCAGTACTTC,CASSPLGTGGFHEQYF
TRBV20-1,TRBD2,TRBJ2-1,TGCAGTGCTAGTCTCCTAGCGGGAGGGCCATCCTACAATGAGCAGTTCTTC,CSASLLAGGPSYNEQFF
TRBV18,TRBD2,TRBJ2-5,TGTGCCAGCTCACAGCAGCGGGAGTGGGAAGAGACCCAGTACTTC,CASSQQREWEETQYF
TRBV11-2,-,TRBJ1-2,TGTGCCAGCAGCTTATCTCTGGACATCGCCGGTGGCTACACCTTC,CASSLSLDIAGGYTF